The 25 T cell receptor beta chains listed next were all sequenced from one sample in a study of vaccination effects on CD4 cells after COVID-19. Before sequencing took place, the ViraFEST assay used viral peptide pools to expand antigen-specific CD4+ T cells. Culturing for about 9 days preceded CD4+ T cell isolation. Nucleocapsid antibodies stayed negative before and after vaccination, showing no earlier SARS-CoV-2 infection. These receptors have no identified antigens. Measured with immunoSEQ multiplex PCR; TCRdb has only the in-frame clones, and not every one. In the table there are about 34,000 clones, around 78% of which are singletons. Specimen: CD4+ T cells from PBMCs cultured with HCoV-OC43 spike peptides, collected before COVID-19 vaccination. The subset is: HCoV-OC43 spike overlapping peptide pool stimulation. The source of these receptors is a human donor who received a COVID-19 vaccine.

This clone has a handful of counts. J is TRBJ2-1 and V is TRBV7-2; 12 bases fit TRBD2. Germline V gene data show CDR1 as SGHTA and CDR2 as FQGNSA. V dropped 6 bases and J dropped 4; count of bases not matched to a gene: 4. The CDR3 runs to 15 residues. For the CDR3, the DNA is TGTGCCAGCAGTCTAGCGGGGGGGCGATACAATGAGCAGTTCTTC. Translating it yields CASSLAGGRYNEQFF.

Here the CDR3 reads CAWAGVSEQYF. CDR3 nucleotides: TGTGCCTGGGCAGGGGTTTCCGAGCAGTACTTC. The chain couples TRBV30 to TRBJ2-7; weak D call: TRBD1 (6 bases). The CDR3 is made up of 11 amino acids. Germline V lookup: CDR1 GTSNPN, CDR2 SVGIG (reference sequence). Trimming removed 5 bases at V and 6 bases at J, with 11 bases between.

CDR3 bases: TGTGCCAGCAGCGAAAATTGGGGGACTGAAGCTTTCTTT. Translating it yields CASSENWGTEAFF. J is TRBJ1-1 and V is TRBV7-9; weak D call: TRBD1 (5 bases). CDR3 length: 13 amino acids. Trimming cost V 5 bases and J 5 bases, with 12 bases left between them. Germline V gene lookup returns CDR1 SEHNR and CDR2 FQNEAQ (reference sequence).

The chain couples TRBV4-2 to TRBJ2-7; possibly TRBD1 for D (5 bases). Germline CDR1 reads LGHNA; CDR2 reads YNFKEQ. Trimming removed 1 base at V and 5 bases at J, with 15 bases between. The CDR3 consists of 15 residues. As DNA, the CDR3 is TGTGCCAGCAGCCAAGTGGACACTTTGGGCCACGAGCAGTACTTC. Encoded protein: CASSQVDTLGHEQYF.

The chain combines TRBV27 with TRBJ2-7; 7 nucleotides agree with TRBD2. Trimming cost V 5 bases and J 7 bases; bases outside gene matches: 5. The germline V gene has CDR1 MNHEY and CDR2 SMNVEV (reference sequence). The CDR3 contains 12 residues. The CDR3 nucleotides read TGTGCCAGCAGTCTGGGGGGGGATGAGCAGTACTTC. Encoded protein: CASSLGGDEQYF.

The J gene is TRBJ2-1, the V gene TRBV27, with TRBD2 matching 11 bases. The CDR3 consists of 16 residues. V lost 7 bases and J lost 3; bases outside the gene matches: 8. CDR1 is MNHEY, CDR2 SMNVEV, per germline (reference sequence). CDR3 DNA sequence: TGTGCCAGCACCCTAACTAGCGGGAGATTCTACAATGAGCAGTTCTTC. Translating gives CASTLTSGRFYNEQFF.

By proportion, this clone is large. The chain carries TRBV4-1 and TRBJ2-1, with 9 bases identical to TRBD2. Trimming cost V 4 bases and J 7 bases; bases outside gene matches: 14. From germline, CDR1 is MGHRA and CDR2 YSYEKL. The CDR3 is 17 residues long. CDR3 in DNA: TGCGCCAGCAGCCCCCTATGGGCTAGCGGGACTAGGAATGAGCAGTTCTTC. Protein: CASSPLWASGTRNEQFF.

V usage is TRBV5-1 and J usage is TRBJ2-7, with 8 bases lining up with TRBD1. CDR3 length: 15 residues. CDR1 and CDR2 from the germline V gene are SGHRS and YFSETQ. Germline trimming cut 0 bases from V and 4 bases from J; bases unmatched to any gene: 6. CDR3 protein: CASSLAGTGLYEQYF. The CDR3, as DNA: TGCGCCAGCAGCTTGGCCGGGACAGGACTTTACGAGCAGTACTTC.

This sequence joins TRBV7-8 and TRBJ2-7; D unresolved. Per germline, CDR1 SGHVS and CDR2 FQNEAQ. The CDR3 sequence is 16 residues long. Between the trimmed V and J ends, which lost 1 base and 0 bases, there was a span of 13 bases. CDR3 sequence reads: CASSLVSTQTSYEQYF. CDR3 sequence (DNA): TGTGCCAGCAGCTTAGTTTCTACCCAGACCTCCTACGAGCAGTACTTC.

The chain joins TRBV15 to TRBJ1-3; a weak D match, TRBD1 (5 bases). With 5 bases removed from V and 2 bases from J, the gap between germline ends came to 13 bases. The CDR3 extends over 15 amino acids. Germline CDR1 is LNHNV and CDR2 is YYDKDF (reference sequence). The CDR3 loop is CATSPSRGAGNTIYF. Written as DNA, the CDR3 is TGTGCCACCAGCCCCTCCCGGGGGGCTGGAAACACCATATATTTT.

The genes are TRBV3-1 (or the pseudogene TRBV3-2) and TRBJ2-1; 8 bases are shared with TRBD2. The CDR3 consists of 15 residues. V was pared by 4 bases and J by 2 bases, with 4 bases of the junction left unmatched. Germline V lookup: CDR1 LGHDT, CDR2 YNNKEL (reference sequence). CDR3 bases: TGTGCCAGCAGCCGGCCGGGAGGGCCCTACAATGAGCAGTTCTTC. It yields the protein CASSRPGGPYNEQFF.

The chain joins TRBV5-6 to TRBJ1-6; D unclear. This CDR3 has 14 amino acids. Looked up from germline, CDR1 is SGHDT and CDR2 is YYEEEE. V lost 4 bases and J lost 13, with 18 bases in between. CDR3 sequence (DNA): TGTGCCAGCAGCCGTGGGGTTTACAACTCTCCCCTCCACTTT. Amino acids: CASSRGVYNSPLHF.

V usage is TRBV7-2 and J usage is TRBJ2-1; D unresolved. Between the trimmed V and J ends, which lost 5 bases and 2 bases, there was a span of 10 bases. CDR1 and CDR2 (germline): SGHTA, FQGNSA. The CDR3 covers 14 residues. The CDR3 sequence: CASSSISPYNEQFF. The CDR3 nucleotides read TGTGCCAGCAGCAGTATTTCCCCCTACAATGAGCAGTTCTTC.

This clone was seen only once. J is TRBJ2-1 and V is TRBV10-3, with TRBD1 as a possible D gene (7 bases). The germline V and J ends were trimmed by 11 bases and 5 bases, with 19 bases remaining between them. Germline-derived CDR1 and CDR2 are ENHRY and SYGVKD. CDR3 length: 14 amino acids. The CDR3 coding sequence is TGTGCCGCACACTCCCTCAGGGGGGACAATGAGCAGTTCTTC. Its protein is CAAHSLRGDNEQFF.

This clone came up a few times. J is TRBJ1-2 and V is TRBV6-5, with D unresolved. Trimming shortened V by 7 bases and J by 4 bases, and 13 bases separated the two germline ends. The CDR3 runs 13 residues. CDR1 is MNHEY, CDR2 SVGAGI, per germline. CDR3 in amino acids: CASMVGGAYGYTF. CDR3 coding DNA: TGTGCCAGCATGGTAGGAGGTGCCTATGGCTACACCTTC.

V usage is TRBV5-4 and J usage is TRBJ2-5; D tentatively reads TRBD1 or TRBD2 (6 bases each). Trimming left V 3 bases short and J 4 bases short, with 16 bases between. CDR3 length: 15 amino acids. Germline CDR1 reads SGHNT; CDR2 reads YYREEE (reference sequence). DNA of the CDR3: TGTGCCAGCAGCTCCCAGGGACTGGGGGCAGAGACCCAGTACTTC. Translating gives CASSSQGLGAETQYF.

The V and J genes are TRBV5-1 and TRBJ2-7, with D tentatively TRBD1 or TRBD2 (7 bases each). From germline, CDR1 is SGHRS and CDR2 YFSETQ. V shed 3 bases and J shed 6 bases, with 22 bases lying between them. The CDR3 covers 16 residues. CDR3 sequence: CASSWSGGTAGSEQYF. Here the CDR3 DNA reads TGCGCCAGCAGCTGGTCAGGGGGAACAGCGGGGTCCGAGCAGTACTTC.

This chain uses TRBV3-1 (or the pseudogene TRBV3-2) with TRBJ2-4; 8 bases are shared with TRBD2. Germline CDR1 LGHDT, CDR2 YNNKEL (reference sequence). The CDR3 consists of 15 residues. V lost 5 bases to trimming and J lost 0 bases; unmatched junction nucleotides: 3. The CDR3 loop is CASSSGGLAKNIQYF. In nucleotides, the CDR3 is TGTGCCAGCAGCAGCGGGGGCTTAGCCAAAAACATTCAGTACTTC.

V is TRBV5-1 and J is TRBJ2-7, with TRBD2 matching over 7 bases. Germline V gives CDR1 SGHRS, CDR2 YFSETQ. With 4 bases clipped from V and 3 bases from J, the junction kept 7 bases outside the gene matches. The CDR3 contains 14 residues. This CDR3 reads CASSLSGDFYEQYF. DNA for the CDR3: TGCGCCAGCAGCCTCAGCGGGGATTTCTACGAGCAGTACTTC.

The count of this clone is one. This rearrangement joins TRBV2 to TRBJ1-6; unclear D gene. Per germline, CDR1 SNHLY and CDR2 FYNNEI. V was clipped by 6 bases and J by 6 bases, with 12 bases between them. This CDR3 is 14 amino acids long. The CDR3 nucleotides are TGTGCCAGCAGGGCGCACGGGAGTAATTCACCCCTCCACTTT. It yields the protein CASRAHGSNSPLHF.

The chain employs TRBV4-1 and TRBJ1-3; maybe TRBD1 (5 bases). Germline V CDR1 and CDR2: MGHRA, YSYEKL. This CDR3 contains 16 residues. The germline V and J ends were trimmed by 4 bases and 0 bases, with 13 bases remaining between them. The CDR3 sequence: CASSPLGAVSGNTIYF. The CDR3 nucleotides read TGCGCCAGCAGCCCCCTAGGGGCGGTCTCTGGAAACACCATATATTTT.

V and J are TRBV12-3 or TRBV12-4 and TRBJ2-3; D remains unclear. This CDR3 has 13 residues. The ends were cut back, 4 bases at V and 2 bases at J, with 7 bases in the middle. The CDR3 is CASSSINTDTQYF. The CDR3 DNA sequence: TGTGCCAGCAGTTCCATCAACACAGATACGCAGTATTTT.

V usage is TRBV7-8 and J usage is TRBJ1-5; TRBD1 might be the D (5 bases). V lost 5 bases and J 1 base, leaving 9 bases between the germline ends. The CDR3 has 14 residues. From germline, CDR1 is SGHVS and CDR2 FQNEAQ. The DNA for the CDR3 is TGTGCCAGCAGCCACGGGGGGAGCAATCAGCCCCAGCATTTT. Translating gives CASSHGGSNQPQHF.

The chain carries TRBV7-9 and TRBJ2-5; TRBD2 is a possible D gene (5 bases). The germline V gene encodes CDR1 SEHNR and CDR2 FQNEAQ (reference sequence). With 2 bases removed from V and 1 base from J, the gap between germline ends came to 14 bases. This CDR3 spans 16 amino acids. The chain's CDR3 is CASSLLGMRVQETQYF. In DNA, the CDR3 is TGTGCCAGCAGCTTACTGGGCATGAGGGTCCAAGAGACCCAGTACTTC.

Here the CDR3 DNA reads TGTGCCAGCAGTTACAAGGCACCGGGTAACTATGGCTACACCTTC. Amino acids: CASSYKAPGNYGYTF. The chain couples TRBV6-5 to TRBJ1-2; D remains unclear. The CDR3 runs 15 residues. CDR1 is MNHEY and CDR2 is SVGAGI in the germline V gene. Deletions cut 2 bases from V and 1 base from J, with 11 bases between.